These 16 T cell receptor beta chains came from one sample sequenced in a study of cytomegalovirus exposure and HLA in healthy donors. PCR employed 60 Vbeta and 13 Jbeta primers. The method was immunoSEQ multiplex PCR; TCRdb's version includes in-frame clones alone and lacks a portion of them. The sample holds tens of thousands of clones, about 80% seen once. Sequencing input: PBMCs. The receptor source for this set is a female donor in good health and CMV-seronegative.

J is TRBJ1-1 and V is TRBV27; tentative D call: TRBD1 (5 bases). Per germline, CDR1 MNHEY and CDR2 SMNVEV (reference sequence). Trimming removed 3 bases from V and 9 bases from J, with 17 bases in between. The CDR3 totals 14 residues. This CDR3 is CASSLVDSRSQAFF. The CDR3 coding sequence is TGTGCCAGCAGTTTGGTCGACAGCCGGTCCCAAGCTTTCTTT.

This clone was picked up one time. The chain couples TRBV5-1 to TRBJ2-7, with D perhaps TRBD2 (7 bases). The CDR3 length is 17 residues. Germline V gene sequence: CDR1 SGHRS, CDR2 YFSETQ. The V and J ends lost 0 bases and 2 bases respectively, with 18 bases between them. DNA of the CDR3: TGCGCCAGCAGCTTGGGAATCTCCGGGGGGCCCCCCTACGAGCAGTACTTC. This sequence encodes CASSLGISGGPPYEQYF.

This chain joins TRBV5-1 and TRBJ1-1; D possibly corresponds to TRBD1 (5 bases). Germline loops: CDR1 SGHRS, CDR2 YFSETQ. Trimming left V 2 bases short and J 1 base short, with 12 bases between. This CDR3 region has 15 residues. The CDR3 loop is CASSLYSGQNTEAFF. CDR3 coding DNA: TGCGCCAGCAGCTTATATTCAGGGCAGAACACTGAAGCTTTCTTT.

This clone is termed hyperexpanded. V and J are TRBV28 and TRBJ1-4; the D gene is possibly TRBD1 (6 bases). Germline lookup yields CDR1 MDHEN and CDR2 SYDVKM. The V end was cut by 6 bases, the J end by 6 bases, with 17 bases between. The CDR3 covers 15 residues. This CDR3 is CASRIHRDIYEKLFF. The CDR3 region has the DNA TGTGCCAGCAGAATACATCGGGACATCTATGAAAAACTGTTTTTT.

The chain combines TRBV7-6 with TRBJ2-7; 8 nucleotides align to TRBD1. The V and J ends lost 4 bases and 5 bases, in that order; junction bases with no gene match: 10. Germline CDR1 is SGHVS and CDR2 is FNYEAQ. This CDR3 contains 15 residues. CDR3 sequence reads: CASSSRAGTGDEQYF. The CDR3 region has the DNA TGTGCCAGCAGCTCGAGAGCCGGGACAGGTGACGAGCAGTACTTC.

The rearrangement links TRBV19 to TRBJ2-5, with 8 bases lining up with TRBD2. CDR1 LNHDA and CDR2 SQIVND come from the germline V gene (reference sequence). The CDR3 runs 18 residues. V trimming: 9 bases; J trimming: 2 bases; junction bases outside the gene matches: 20. The CDR3 region has the DNA TGTGCCAGCCCCGGAAAACGTCTCGCGGGAGGACTACAAGAGACCCAGTACTTC. As protein: CASPGKRLAGGLQETQYF.

The chain recombines TRBV5-1 with TRBJ2-1, with 16 bases aligning to TRBD2. Germline V gene data show CDR1 as SGHRS and CDR2 as YFSETQ. After removal of 4 bases from V and 10 bases from J, the junction contained 11 bases not matched to a gene. The CDR3 runs to 17 residues. The CDR3 here is CASSIGTSGRAGGEQFF. The CDR3 DNA sequence: TGCGCCAGCAGCATAGGGACTAGCGGGAGGGCGGGGGGCGAGCAGTTCTTC.

For this clone: Sequence at one end of the junction differs from germline and may be a read error. CDR3 amino acids: CASRLTAGGDEQFF. The CDR3 bases are TGTGCCAGCAGATTAACGGCGGGAGGCGATGAGCAGTTCTTC. The V and J genes are TRBV7-3 and TRBJ2-1, with 8 nucleotides matching TRBD2. Germline V gene sequence: CDR1 SGHTA, CDR2 FQGTGA. The CDR3 has 14 residues.

This clone was counted at least ten times. Distinct nucleotide sequences in the sample also encode this CDR3. The chain carries TRBV29-1 and TRBJ2-5, with D perhaps matching TRBD2 (6 bases). Trimming removed 3 bases from V and 4 bases from J, with 12 bases in between. CDR1 is SQVTM, CDR2 ANQGSEA, per germline. The CDR3 totals 13 residues. The CDR3 DNA reads TGCAGCGTTGAGGGTGGGCGGGGAGAGACCCAGTACTTC. Translating it yields CSVEGGRGETQYF.

The gene calls are TRBV4-1 and TRBJ2-7, with D tentatively TRBD1 (5 bases). V was pared by 0 bases and J by 5 bases, with 8 bases between. There are 13 residues in the CDR3. Per germline, CDR1 MGHRA and CDR2 YSYEKL. In DNA form, the CDR3 reads TGCGCCAGCAGCCAAGAGGGGCTTCACGAGCAGTACTTC. Amino acid sequence: CASSQEGLHEQYF.

This sequence joins TRBV5-1 and TRBJ1-1; 8 nucleotides line up with TRBD1. Germline CDR1 SGHRS, CDR2 YFSETQ. CDR3 length equals 14 residues. The ends lost 3 bases at V and 5 bases at J; junction bases unmatched: 6. This CDR3 reads CASSSGGAGTEAFF. The CDR3 DNA follows: TGCGCCAGCAGCTCAGGGGGCGCGGGGACTGAAGCTTTCTTT.

The V and J genes are TRBV5-1 and TRBJ1-1; D gene ambiguous. Trimming pared 3 bases from V and 5 bases from J, leaving 14 bases between. This CDR3 spans 14 amino acids. The germline gives CDR1 SGHRS, CDR2 YFSETQ. CDR3 region: CASSSQSNPTEAFF. The CDR3 nucleotides are TGCGCCAGCAGCTCCCAATCCAATCCAACTGAAGCTTTCTTT.

V is TRBV7-6 and J is TRBJ1-1; a possible D gene is TRBD1 (6 bases). This CDR3 has 13 amino acids. The V end was cut by 5 bases, the J end by 1 base, with 8 bases between. Per germline, CDR1 SGHVS and CDR2 FNYEAQ. This CDR3 is CASSPQGNTEAFF. CDR3 nucleotide sequence: TGTGCCAGCAGCCCACAGGGGAACACTGAAGCTTTCTTT. The full variable domain, in which reference TRBV7-6 and TRBJ1-1 provide the parts outside the CDR3, is GAGVSQSPRYKVTKRGQDVALRCDPISGHVSLYWYRQALGQGPEFLTYFNYEAQQDKSGLPNDRFSAERPEGSISTLTIQRTEQRDSAMYRCASSPQGNTEAFFGQGTRLTVV.

V and J are TRBV7-8 and TRBJ1-1; 9 nucleotides agree with TRBD1. This CDR3 is built from 15 residues. Germline values: CDR1 SGHVS, CDR2 FQNEAQ. V shed 2 bases, J shed 7 bases, and the junction held 8 bases outside the gene matches. DNA of the CDR3: TGTGCCAGCAGCTTAAGCCGACAGGGGGGGGTTGAAGCTTTCTTT. It yields the protein CASSLSRQGGVEAFF.

V and J are TRBV5-6 and TRBJ2-7; TRBD2 aligns across 8 bases. V shed 4 bases and J 6 bases; nucleotides not matched to a gene: 12. CDR1 is SGHDT and CDR2 is YYEEEE in the germline V gene. The CDR3 contains 15 residues. CDR3: CASSDVGSGIGEQYF. CDR3 DNA: TGTGCCAGCAGCGACGTGGGTAGCGGGATAGGCGAGCAGTACTTC.

The V gene is TRBV9, the J gene TRBJ2-1; 8 positions match TRBD2. Per the germline V gene, CDR1 is SGDLS and CDR2 is YYNGEE. The V gene end was trimmed by 0 bases and the J gene end by 0 bases; junction bases not matched to a gene: 5. The length of the CDR3 is 17 residues. The CDR3 protein is CASSVAIAGTSYNEQFF. In DNA, the CDR3 is TGTGCCAGCAGCGTAGCGATAGCGGGGACCTCCTACAATGAGCAGTTCTTC.